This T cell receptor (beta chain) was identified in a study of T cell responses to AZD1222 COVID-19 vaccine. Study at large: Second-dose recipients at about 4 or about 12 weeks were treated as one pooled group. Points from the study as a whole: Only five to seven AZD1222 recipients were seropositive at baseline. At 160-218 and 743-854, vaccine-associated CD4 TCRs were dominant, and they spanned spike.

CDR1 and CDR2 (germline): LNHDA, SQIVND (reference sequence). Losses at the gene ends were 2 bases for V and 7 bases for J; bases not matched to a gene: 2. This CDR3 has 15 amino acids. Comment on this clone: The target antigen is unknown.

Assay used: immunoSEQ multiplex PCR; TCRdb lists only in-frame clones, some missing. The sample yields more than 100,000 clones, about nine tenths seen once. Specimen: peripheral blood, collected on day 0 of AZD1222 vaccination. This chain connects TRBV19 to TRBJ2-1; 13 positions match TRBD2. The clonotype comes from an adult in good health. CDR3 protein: CASSITSGGANEQFF. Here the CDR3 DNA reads TGTGCCAGTAGTATAACTAGCGGGGGGGCGAATGAGCAGTTCTTC.